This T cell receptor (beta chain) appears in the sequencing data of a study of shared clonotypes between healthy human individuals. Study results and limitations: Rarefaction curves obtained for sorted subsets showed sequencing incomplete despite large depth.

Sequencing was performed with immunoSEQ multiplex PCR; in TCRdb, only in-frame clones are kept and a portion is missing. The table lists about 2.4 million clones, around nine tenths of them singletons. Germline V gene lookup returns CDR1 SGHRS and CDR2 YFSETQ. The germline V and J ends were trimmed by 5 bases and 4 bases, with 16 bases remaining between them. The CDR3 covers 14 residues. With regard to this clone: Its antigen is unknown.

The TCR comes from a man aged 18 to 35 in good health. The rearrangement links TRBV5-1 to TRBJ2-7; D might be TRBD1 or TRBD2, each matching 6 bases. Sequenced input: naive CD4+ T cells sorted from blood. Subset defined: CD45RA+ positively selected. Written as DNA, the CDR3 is TGCGCCAGCAGAGCAGGGGCAGGGAGGTACGAGCAGTACTTC. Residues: CASRAGAGRYEQYF.